The 12 T cell receptor beta chains below were found in one sample sequenced in a study of brain T cells in children with intractable seizures (dated by TCRdb to the early 2020s). The time point label, read with the paper, signifies: resected brain tissue, or blood drawn just prior to surgery. Library method: the immunoSEQ multiplex PCR assay. The immuneACCESS repertoire file appears here via TCRdb, limited to in-frame rearrangements. These files lack a portion of the clones; in checked studies, under half of the deficit traces to unresolved V genes, and the cause of the others is not known. The sample table lists approximately 23,000 clones, approximately 94% of them with a count of one. 5% to 7% of the sample goes to the ten largest clones. The starting material was peripheral blood, obtained at surgery. The receptors were gathered from a boy aged 5-17 years with focal cortical dysplasia and intractable seizures.

The chain links TRBV3-1 (or the pseudogene TRBV3-2) to TRBJ1-1; weak D call: TRBD1 (5 bases). The V and J ends lost 4 bases and 1 base respectively, with 16 bases between them. The germline V gene encodes CDR1 LGHDT and CDR2 YNNKEL (reference sequence). The CDR3 runs 16 residues. The CDR3 region is CASSPNGAEANTEAFF. DNA for the CDR3: TGTGCCAGCAGCCCGAACGGGGCGGAGGCGAACACTGAAGCTTTCTTT.

This chain connects TRBV19 to TRBJ2-2; 7 nucleotides agree with TRBD1. The CDR3 has 14 residues. V lost 3 bases and J lost 6; bases outside the gene matches: 4. Germline-derived CDR1 and CDR2 are LNHDA and SQIVND (reference sequence). Here the CDR3 reads CASSIGTDSGELFF. The CDR3 DNA follows: TGTGCCAGTAGTATCGGGACAGACTCCGGGGAGCTGTTTTTT.

This rearrangement joins TRBV2 to TRBJ1-2, with a tentative D call TRBD1 (5 bases). CDR3 length equals 15 residues. Germline values: CDR1 SNHLY, CDR2 FYNNEI. Trimming cost V 6 bases and J 8 bases, with 22 bases left between them. The DNA of the CDR3 is TGTGCCAGCAGACGATTATCCTTGACCGAGGGGGGCTACACCTTC. The encoded protein is CASRRLSLTEGGYTF.

The V gene is TRBV19, the J gene TRBJ2-2; 8 bases agree with TRBD1. Looked up from germline, CDR1 is LNHDA and CDR2 is SQIVND (reference sequence). The trim removed 8 bases at V and 4 bases at J, leaving 12 bases unmatched. This CDR3 is built from 16 residues. This chain's CDR3 is CASQYWTGMSTGELFF. In DNA, the CDR3 is TGTGCCAGTCAATACTGGACAGGGATGAGCACCGGGGAGCTGTTTTTT.

J is TRBJ1-2 and V is TRBV11-2; a possible D gene is TRBD1 (5 bases). The CDR3 contains 13 residues. Germline assignment: CDR1 SGHAT and CDR2 FQNNGV. The V and J ends lost 4 bases and 8 bases respectively, with 14 bases between them. The CDR3 nucleotides read TGTGCCAGCAGCTCCTCCGGGACTAGCGGCTACACCTTC. It specifies CASSSSGTSGYTF.

The chain has TRBV6-5 and TRBJ1-1; D might be TRBD1 (5 bases). This CDR3 has 14 residues. The germline V and J ends were trimmed by 2 bases and 7 bases, with 14 bases remaining between them. In germline, CDR1 is MNHEY, CDR2 SVGAGI. The DNA for the CDR3 is TGTGCCAGCAGTTACGGTAGGGGATCGGTTGAAGCTTTCTTT. The encoded protein is CASSYGRGSVEAFF.

The V and J genes are TRBV14 and TRBJ2-1, with D uncertain. CDR3 length equals 14 residues. Trimming removed 4 bases from V and 6 bases from J, with 13 bases in between. The germline V gene encodes CDR1 SGHDN and CDR2 FVKESK. CDR3 in amino acids: CASSLYRDFNEQFF. The CDR3, as DNA: TGTGCCAGCAGCCTCTACAGAGACTTCAATGAGCAGTTCTTC.

The chain employs TRBV4-2 and TRBJ2-1; 7 positions match TRBD2. V was pared by 0 bases and J by 6 bases, with 14 bases of the junction left unmatched. From germline, CDR1 is LGHNA and CDR2 YNFKEQ. The CDR3 extends over 18 amino acids. The CDR3: CASSQDRAGAGKANEQFF. CDR3 nucleotides: TGTGCCAGCAGCCAAGATCGGGCGGGAGCGGGAAAGGCCAATGAGCAGTTCTTC.

The chain joins TRBV19 to TRBJ1-4; the match to TRBD1 covers 7 bases. Trimming removed 5 bases from V and 8 bases from J; junction bases left unmatched: 8. CDR3 length: 14 residues. Germline-derived CDR1 and CDR2 are LNHDA and SQIVND (reference sequence). CDR3 amino acids: CASSWTGEGEKLFF. The CDR3 DNA follows: TGTGCCAGTAGTTGGACAGGCGAAGGGGAAAAACTGTTTTTT.

V and J are TRBV6-2 or TRBV6-3 and TRBJ2-7; D uncertain. Trimming cost V 2 bases and J 3 bases, with 8 bases left between them. The CDR3 has 13 amino acids. Germline CDR1 reads MNHEY; CDR2 reads SVGEGT. CDR3 sequence reads: CASSYGPIYEQYV. In nucleotides, the CDR3 is TGTGCCAGCAGTTACGGACCTATCTACGAGCAGTACGTC.

This chain uses TRBV19 with TRBJ1-1; no reliable D call. CDR3 length equals 12 residues. The V gene's germline CDR1 is LNHDA and CDR2 SQIVND (reference sequence). Trimming pared 4 bases from V and 4 bases from J, leaving 7 bases between. The CDR3 reads CASSSPGTEAFF. In nucleotides, the CDR3 is TGTGCCAGTAGTAGTCCTGGCACTGAAGCTTTCTTT.

This chain connects TRBV19 to TRBJ2-6, with D unclear. Germline V gene lookup returns CDR1 LNHDA and CDR2 SQIVND (reference sequence). The CDR3 has 14 residues. V was clipped by 1 base and J by 1 base, with 2 bases between them. The CDR3 region is CASSIGSGANVLTF. The DNA for the CDR3 is TGTGCCAGTAGTATAGGTTCTGGGGCCAACGTCCTGACTTTC. The whole variable domain, remainder taken from reference TRBV19 and TRBJ2-6, is DGGITQSPKYLFRKEGQNVTLSCEQNLNHDAMYWYRQDPGQGLRLIYYSQIVNDFQKGDIAEGYSVSREKKESFPLTVTSAQKNPTAFYLCASSIGSGANVLTFGAGSRLTVL.